The clone carrying this T cell receptor (beta chain) has only a few counts. Its cognate antigen is unknown. Combining a sample-barcoded 5' primer with a J-beta primer mix, a second PCR ran for 7 to 11 cycles. TCRdb itself ran the 5' RACE reads through MiXCR, one entry per CDR3 protein. The table lists more than 1.4 million distinct CDR3 sequences, approximately 42% of them singletons. This specimen comes from a study of blood T cells in healthy people across ages. Germline V lookup: CDR1 SGHVS, CDR2 FQNEAQ. The V segment lost 4 bases and the J segment 6 bases; nucleotides outside the gene matches: 9. CDR3 length: 15 amino acids. Study observations and caveats: Across the age range, TCR beta diversity per million T cells fell in a roughly linear way.

Donors were systemically healthy Caucasian individuals from Russia aged about 6 to 95 years. The authors isolated at least 6 million PBMCs per sample. The V gene is TRBV7-8, the J gene TRBJ2-1; 7 bases line up with TRBD2. Material: blood. The sequence came from a woman between 18 and 29 years old in good health. In DNA, the CDR3 is TGTGCCAGCAGCTCTCCCGGACTAGTAACCAATGAGCAGTTCTTC. Amino acids: CASSSPGLVTNEQFF.